This T cell receptor beta chain was sequenced during a study of cytomegalovirus exposure and HLA in healthy donors. Study-wide points: Accurate prediction of most subjects' HLA-A and HLA-B alleles from TCR beta sequences was reported. Roughly uniform sequencing depth across donors was assumed, possibly incorrectly. Researchers catalogued roughly 170 TCR beta chains as cytomegalovirus-associated.

About this clone itself: Its antigen is not known.

The CDR3 runs 14 residues. Germline CDR1 reads LNHDA; CDR2 reads SQIVND (reference sequence). Losses at the gene ends were 4 bases for V and 4 bases for J; bases not matched to a gene: 6. The PCR employed 60 Vbeta primers together with 13 Jbeta primers. Original data processing: Unique TCR beta chains totaled 80 million to 100 million in a later count, with some 10 million of them shared. Libraries were prepared by immunoSEQ multiplex PCR; TCRdb keeps only in-frame clonotypes and omits some of them. Clone size and the V and J calls come from that table; the DNA yielded D and trimming. Seen here are 84,000 or so clones, less than 80% observed once, and the top ten hold approximately 1.5%.

The chain couples TRBV19 to TRBJ2-7; 8 bases fit TRBD1. This sequence was found in a male donor in good health and CMV-seronegative. The source material was PBMCs. The CDR3 loop reads CASSNWDRTYEQYF. CDR3 DNA sequence: TGTGCCAGTAGTAATTGGGACAGGACTTACGAGCAGTACTTC.